The 7 T cell receptor beta chains presented below share a single source sample, sequenced in a study of memory CD4+ T cells and cytomegalovirus serostatus. TCRdb keeps only in-frame clones here, not all; method: immunoSEQ multiplex PCR. The sample records about 50,000 clones, 82% being singletons. The sort gate was single viable CD3+CD4+CD8-CD45RO+ cells for memory CD4+ T cells. The sample consisted of memory CD4+ T cells from blood. Receptors were obtained from an adult in good health and CMV-seronegative.

This clone was found a few times. The genes are TRBV15 and TRBJ2-1; D tentatively fits TRBD1 or TRBD2 (6 bases each). V was cut by 0 bases and J by 10 bases, with 10 bases left in between. The CDR3 has 13 amino acids. Germline V gives CDR1 LNHNV, CDR2 YYDKDF (reference sequence). The CDR3 DNA reads TGTGCCACCAGCAGAGACCAGGGGAGGGAGCAGTTCTTC. Amino acid sequence: CATSRDQGREQFF. Combining the CDR3 with reference TRBV15 and TRBJ2-1 gives the whole variable domain DAMVIQNPRYQVTQFGKPVTLSCSQTLNHNVMYWYQQKSSQAPKLLFHYYDKDFNNEADTPDNFQSRRPNTSFCFLDIRSPGLGDTAMYLCATSRDQGREQFFGPGTRLTVL.

The V and J genes are TRBV7-8 and TRBJ2-7; weak D call: TRBD1 (6 bases). Germline V gene sequence: CDR1 SGHVS, CDR2 FQNEAQ. The CDR3 spans 15 residues. With 8 bases removed from V and 2 bases from J, the gap between germline ends came to 19 bases. For the CDR3, the DNA is TGTGCCAGCCAGGCTACCGGGACACGAGCCTACGAGCAGTACTTC. Its translation: CASQATGTRAYEQYF.

The chain is built from TRBV6-5 and TRBJ1-3; 8 bases align to TRBD1. The CDR3 contains 14 residues. The V and J ends lost 5 bases and 2 bases, in that order; junction bases with no gene match: 2. Germline V gives CDR1 MNHEY, CDR2 SVGAGI. The CDR3 loop reads CASSLQGAGNTIYF. The CDR3 region has the DNA TGTGCCAGCAGTCTACAGGGGGCTGGAAACACCATATATTTT.

The chain joins TRBV19 to TRBJ1-6, with a weak D call TRBD1 (6 bases). The V end lost 3 bases, the J end lost 10 bases, and 13 bases lay between the germline ends. CDR1 and CDR2 (germline): LNHDA, SQIVND (reference sequence). The CDR3 is 14 amino acids. The CDR3, as DNA: TGTGCCAGTAGTATTACAGGGATCAGGTCACCCCTCCACTTT. Encoded protein: CASSITGIRSPLHF.

V usage is TRBV18 and J usage is TRBJ1-6, with a tentative D call TRBD1 (5 bases). In germline, CDR1 is KGHSH, CDR2 LQKENI. Trimming left V 6 bases short and J 8 bases short, with 11 bases between. The length of the CDR3 is 13 residues. The DNA for the CDR3 is TGTGCCAGCTCCGACAGTAGTGATTCACCCCTCCACTTT. Translated, it gives CASSDSSDSPLHF.

This clone was recorded a few times. The rearrangement links TRBV10-3 to TRBJ1-1; D is unresolved. The CDR3 runs 13 residues. With 5 bases removed from V and 2 bases from J, the gap between germline ends came to 9 bases. Looked up from germline, CDR1 is ENHRY and CDR2 is SYGVKD. The CDR3 coding sequence is TGTGCCATCAGTAGACAAGCCAACACTGAAGCTTTCTTT. It translates to CAISRQANTEAFF.

This rearrangement joins TRBV4-3 to TRBJ2-3; the D gene is possibly TRBD1 (5 bases). This CDR3 comprises 17 residues. The V and J ends lost 1 base and 3 bases respectively, with 17 bases between them. CDR1 is LGHNA and CDR2 is YSLEER in the germline V gene. In DNA form, the CDR3 reads TGCGCCAGCAGCCAAGCCCCAAAGGGGCTCAGGACAGATACGCAGTATTTT. It yields the protein CASSQAPKGLRTDTQYF.